These 6 T cell receptor beta chains were all obtained from the same sample, sequenced in a study of cytotoxic CD8 clonotypes in ibrutinib-treated CLL. Assay used: immunoSEQ multiplex PCR; TCRdb lists only in-frame clones, some missing. The sample holds about 27,000 clones, around 63% seen once. Here the sequenced sample was PBMCs, taken after 24 months of ibrutinib treatment. These receptor sequences come from a human donor with chronic lymphocytic leukemia.

There are a few counts of this clone. This chain connects TRBV30 to TRBJ1-1; D is possibly TRBD1 (6 bases). The ends were cut back, 8 bases at V and 4 bases at J, with 23 bases in the middle. CDR3 length: 15 amino acids. Germline V lookup: CDR1 GTSNPN, CDR2 SVGIG (reference sequence). CDR3 bases: TGTGCCCTGACTTTGGGGAGGTCAGGGGCCACTGAAGCTTTCTTT. This sequence encodes CALTLGRSGATEAFF.

The chain joins TRBV4-1 to TRBJ1-5; D is unresolved. The ends were cut back, 4 bases at V and 2 bases at J, with 12 bases in the middle. This CDR3 has 15 amino acids. CDR1 and CDR2 (germline): MGHRA, YSYEKL. CDR3 in DNA: TGCGCCAGCAGCCGGCTGCAAATGGGCAATCAGCCCCAGCATTTT. This sequence encodes CASSRLQMGNQPQHF.

J is TRBJ1-1 and V is TRBV19, with 7 bases lining up with TRBD1. Trimming cost V 7 bases and J 0 bases; bases outside gene matches: 11. The CDR3 consists of 16 residues. Germline loops: CDR1 LNHDA, CDR2 SQIVND (reference sequence). The CDR3 sequence is CASTLRQGGMNTEAFF. In DNA form, the CDR3 reads TGTGCCAGTACCCTTCGGCAGGGGGGAATGAACACTGAAGCTTTCTTT.

In its sample, this clone was seen a few times. The chain couples TRBV2 to TRBJ2-4; weak D call: TRBD1 (5 bases). The germline V gene has CDR1 SNHLY and CDR2 FYNNEI. Trimming shortened V by 6 bases and J by 5 bases, and 11 bases separated the two germline ends. This CDR3 contains 13 residues. The CDR3 is CASRQDYENIQYF. The CDR3 DNA sequence: TGTGCCAGCAGACAGGATTACGAAAACATTCAGTACTTC.

The chain combines TRBV5-6 with TRBJ1-2; 7 bases line up with TRBD1. The CDR3 covers 12 residues. Germline values: CDR1 SGHDT, CDR2 YYEEEE. The trim removed 6 bases at V and 4 bases at J, leaving 3 bases unmatched. CDR3 region: CASTRDSYGYTF. The CDR3 coding sequence is TGTGCCAGCACCAGGGACAGCTATGGCTACACCTTC.

V and J are TRBV28 and TRBJ1-5; 10 nucleotides match TRBD1. Germline V lookup: CDR1 MDHEN, CDR2 SYDVKM. After removal of 3 bases from V and 0 bases from J, the junction contained 5 bases not matched to a gene. CDR3 length equals 17 residues. CDR3 bases: TGTGCCAGCAGTTTGAGGGGGACAGGGGTTAGCAATCAGCCCCAGCATTTT. Residues: CASSLRGTGVSNQPQHF.